This T cell receptor (beta chain) was profiled in a study of breast tumors, draining lymph nodes, adjacent tissues. TCRdb itself ran the multiplex PCR reads through MiXCR, one entry per CDR3 protein. Among over 60,000 distinct CDR3 sequences, 40% to 55% were seen once, and the ten largest hold roughly 9.1%. In this sample, this clonotype turned up many times. Its antigen is undetermined. Study results and caveats: Luminal-like breast cancer showed significantly greater tumor-nontumor repertoire similarity than basal-like breast cancer did. Compared with lymph nodes, tumors were less diverse; compared with nontumor tissue, more. That most tumor T cells come from lymph nodes remained unproven.

This clonotype originated in a female donor with breast cancer. Some clones in this sample may be carry-over from other donors' samples. What was sequenced was breast tumor tissue.

Here the CDR3 DNA reads TGTGCCAGCAGCGGGTATGCCGGGGCGGGGAGCTCCTACGAGCAGTACTTC. Its translation: CASSGYAGAGSSYEQYF. The chain has TRBV27 and TRBJ2-7; TRBD2 is a possible D gene (6 bases). From germline, CDR1 is MNHEY and CDR2 SMNVEV (reference sequence). There are 17 residues in the CDR3. V was clipped by 6 bases and J by 0 bases, with 21 bases between them.